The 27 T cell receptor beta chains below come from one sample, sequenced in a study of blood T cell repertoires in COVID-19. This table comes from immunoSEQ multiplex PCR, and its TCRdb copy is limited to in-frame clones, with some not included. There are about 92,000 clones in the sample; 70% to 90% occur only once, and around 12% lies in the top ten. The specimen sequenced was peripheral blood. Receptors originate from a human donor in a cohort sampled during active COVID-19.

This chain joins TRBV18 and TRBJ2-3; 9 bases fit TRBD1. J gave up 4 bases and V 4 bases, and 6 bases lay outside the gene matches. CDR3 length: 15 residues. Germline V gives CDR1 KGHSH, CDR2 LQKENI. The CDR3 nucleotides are TGTGCCAGCTCACTTGGACAGGGGAGCGCAGATACGCAGTATTTT. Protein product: CASSLGQGSADTQYF.

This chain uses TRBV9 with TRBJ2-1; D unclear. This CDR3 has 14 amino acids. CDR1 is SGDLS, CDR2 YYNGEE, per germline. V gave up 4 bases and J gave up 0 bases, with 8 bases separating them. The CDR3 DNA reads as TGTGCCAGCAGCTCCCGGAGCTCCTACAATGAGCAGTTCTTC. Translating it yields CASSSRSSYNEQFF. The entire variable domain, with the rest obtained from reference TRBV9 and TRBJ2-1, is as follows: DSGVTQTPKHLITATGQRVTLRCSPRSGDLSVYWYQQSLDQGLQFLIQYYNGEERAKGNILERFSAQQFPDLHSELNLSSLELGDSALYFCASSSRSSYNEQFFGPGTRLTVL.

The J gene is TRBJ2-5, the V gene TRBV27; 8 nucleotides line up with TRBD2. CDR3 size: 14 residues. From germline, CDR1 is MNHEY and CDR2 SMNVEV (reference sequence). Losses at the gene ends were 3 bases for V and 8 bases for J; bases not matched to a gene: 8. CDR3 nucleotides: TGTGCCAGCAGTTTGTCGGGGGGGGGACGAACCCAGTACTTC. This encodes CASSLSGGGRTQYF.

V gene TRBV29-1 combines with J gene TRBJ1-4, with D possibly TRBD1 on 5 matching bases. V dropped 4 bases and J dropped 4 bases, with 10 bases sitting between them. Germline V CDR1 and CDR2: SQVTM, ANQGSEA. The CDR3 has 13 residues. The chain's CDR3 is CSVADRSNEKLFF. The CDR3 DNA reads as TGCAGCGTTGCCGACAGAAGTAATGAAAAACTGTTTTTT.

The CDR3 bases are TGCGCCAGCCCACGGTTAGGGGCCCATGGCTACACCTTC. Its protein product is CASPRLGAHGYTF. The chain recombines TRBV5-1 with TRBJ1-2; TRBD1 might be the D (5 bases). The CDR3 runs 13 residues. In germline, CDR1 is SGHRS, CDR2 YFSETQ. V gave up 7 bases and J gave up 6 bases, with 16 bases separating them.

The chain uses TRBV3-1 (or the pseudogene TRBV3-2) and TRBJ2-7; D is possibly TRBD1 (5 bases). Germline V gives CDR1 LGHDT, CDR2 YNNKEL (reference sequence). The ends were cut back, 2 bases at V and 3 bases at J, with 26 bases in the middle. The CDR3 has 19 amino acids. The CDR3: CASSQPTHRGWGSGYEQYF. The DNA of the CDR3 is TGTGCCAGCAGCCAACCTACCCATAGGGGTTGGGGCAGTGGCTACGAGCAGTACTTC.

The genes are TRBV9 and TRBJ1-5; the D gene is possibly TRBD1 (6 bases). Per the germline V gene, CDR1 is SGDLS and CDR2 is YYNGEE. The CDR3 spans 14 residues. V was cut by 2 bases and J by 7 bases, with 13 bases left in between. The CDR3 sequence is CASSVSLTGQPQHF. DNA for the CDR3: TGTGCCAGCAGCGTCTCCCTTACAGGGCAGCCCCAGCATTTT.

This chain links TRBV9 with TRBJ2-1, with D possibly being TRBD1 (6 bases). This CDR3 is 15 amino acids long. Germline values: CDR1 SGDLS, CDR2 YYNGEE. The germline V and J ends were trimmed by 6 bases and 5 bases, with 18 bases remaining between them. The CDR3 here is CASTGDILQHNEQFF. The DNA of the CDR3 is TGTGCCAGCACAGGGGACATTCTCCAACACAATGAGCAGTTCTTC.

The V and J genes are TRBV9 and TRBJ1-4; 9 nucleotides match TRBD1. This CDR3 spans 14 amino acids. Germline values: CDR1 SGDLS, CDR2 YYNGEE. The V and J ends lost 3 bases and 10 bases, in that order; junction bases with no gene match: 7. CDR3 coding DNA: TGTGCCAGCAGCGCGGGACAGGGAGTGGGAAAACTGTTTTTT. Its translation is CASSAGQGVGKLFF.

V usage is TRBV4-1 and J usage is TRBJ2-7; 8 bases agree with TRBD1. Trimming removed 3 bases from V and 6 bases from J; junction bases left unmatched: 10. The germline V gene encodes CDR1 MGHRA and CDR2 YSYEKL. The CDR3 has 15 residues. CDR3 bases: TGCGCCAGCAGCCAGGCCGGGACAGGTAATGGCGAGCAGTACTTC. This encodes CASSQAGTGNGEQYF.

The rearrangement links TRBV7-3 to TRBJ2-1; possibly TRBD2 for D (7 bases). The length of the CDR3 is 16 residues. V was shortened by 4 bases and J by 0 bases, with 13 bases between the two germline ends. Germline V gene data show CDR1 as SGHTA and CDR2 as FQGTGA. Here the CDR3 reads CASSSGGGDSYNEQFF. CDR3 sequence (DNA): TGTGCCAGCAGCTCGGGCGGGGGCGACTCCTACAATGAGCAGTTCTTC.

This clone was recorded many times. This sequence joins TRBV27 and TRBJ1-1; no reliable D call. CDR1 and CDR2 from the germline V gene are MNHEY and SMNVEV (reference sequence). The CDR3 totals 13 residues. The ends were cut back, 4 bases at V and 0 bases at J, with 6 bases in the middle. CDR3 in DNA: TGTGCCAGCAGTTACAAAATGAACACTGAAGCTTTCTTT. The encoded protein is CASSYKMNTEAFF.

The CDR3: CASPAPGTGIEQYF. CDR3 coding DNA: TGTGCCAGCCCTGCCCCAGGGACTGGGATAGAGCAGTACTTC. This chain joins TRBV2 and TRBJ2-7; the D gene is possibly TRBD2 (6 bases). Trimming took off 8 bases at V and 7 bases at J, with 21 bases between the two ends. This CDR3 spans 14 amino acids. Germline V gene sequence: CDR1 SNHLY, CDR2 FYNNEI.

In DNA form, the CDR3 reads TGTGCCAGCAGCAAAGGGTACATCAGAGGGAATTCACCCCTCCACTTT. Amino acid sequence: CASSKGYIRGNSPLHF. The chain links TRBV21-1 to TRBJ1-6. TRBV21-1 is a pseudogene segment. This CDR3 spans 16 amino acids.

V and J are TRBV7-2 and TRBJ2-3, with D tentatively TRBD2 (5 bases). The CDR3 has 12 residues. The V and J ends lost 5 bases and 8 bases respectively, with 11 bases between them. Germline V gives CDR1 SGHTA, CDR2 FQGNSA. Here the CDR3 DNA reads TGTGCCAGCAGCCTAAAAGAGGGTACGCAGTATTTT. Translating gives CASSLKEGTQYF. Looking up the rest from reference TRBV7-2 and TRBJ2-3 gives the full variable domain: GAGVSQSPSNKVTEKGKDVELRCDPISGHTALYWYRQSLGQGLEFLIYFQGNSAPDKSGLPSDRFSAERTGGSVSTLTIQRTQQEDSAVYLCASSLKEGTQYFGPGTRLTVL.

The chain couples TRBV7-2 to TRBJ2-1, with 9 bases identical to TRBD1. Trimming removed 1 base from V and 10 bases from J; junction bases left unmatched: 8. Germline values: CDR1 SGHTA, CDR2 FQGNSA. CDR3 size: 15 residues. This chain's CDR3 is CASSLDWTGVEEQFF. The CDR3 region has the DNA TGTGCCAGCAGCTTAGATTGGACAGGGGTTGAGGAGCAGTTCTTC.

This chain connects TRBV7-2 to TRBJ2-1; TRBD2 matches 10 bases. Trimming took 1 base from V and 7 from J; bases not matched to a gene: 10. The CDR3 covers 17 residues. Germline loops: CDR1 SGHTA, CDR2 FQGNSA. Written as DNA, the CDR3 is TGTGCCAGCAGCTTAGTTGGACTAGCGGTGGGTGGGAATGAGCAGTTCTTC. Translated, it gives CASSLVGLAVGGNEQFF.

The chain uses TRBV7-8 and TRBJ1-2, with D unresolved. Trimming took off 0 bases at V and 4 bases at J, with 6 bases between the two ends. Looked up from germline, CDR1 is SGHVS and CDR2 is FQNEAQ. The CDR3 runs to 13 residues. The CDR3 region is CASSLATTYGYTF. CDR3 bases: TGTGCCAGCAGCTTAGCCACTACCTATGGCTACACCTTC.

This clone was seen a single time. As DNA, the CDR3 is TGTGCCAGCAGTGGCGGACTAGTCCCAGATACGCAGTATTTT. This gives the protein CASSGGLVPDTQYF. This chain uses TRBV2 with TRBJ2-3; 7 nucleotides line up with TRBD2. The CDR3 totals 14 residues. The germline V gene has CDR1 SNHLY and CDR2 FYNNEI. Losses at the gene ends were 4 bases for V and 4 bases for J; bases not matched to a gene: 5.

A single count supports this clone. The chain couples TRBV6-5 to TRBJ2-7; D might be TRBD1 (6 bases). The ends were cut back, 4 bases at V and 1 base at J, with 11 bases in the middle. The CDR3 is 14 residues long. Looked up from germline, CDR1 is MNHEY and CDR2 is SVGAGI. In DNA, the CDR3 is TGTGCCAGCAGTTTTACGGACAGTTCCTACGAGCAGTACTTC. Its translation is CASSFTDSSYEQYF.

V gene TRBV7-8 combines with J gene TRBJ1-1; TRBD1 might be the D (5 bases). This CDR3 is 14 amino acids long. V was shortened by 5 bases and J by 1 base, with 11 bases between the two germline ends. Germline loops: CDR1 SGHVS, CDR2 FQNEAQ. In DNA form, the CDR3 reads TGTGCCAGCAGCGGATCGACAGCGAACACTGAAGCTTTCTTT. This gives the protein CASSGSTANTEAFF.

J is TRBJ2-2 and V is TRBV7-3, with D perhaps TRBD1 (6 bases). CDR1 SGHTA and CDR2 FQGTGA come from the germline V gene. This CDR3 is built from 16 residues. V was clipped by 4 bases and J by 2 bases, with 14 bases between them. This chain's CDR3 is CASSSHRDTNTGELFF. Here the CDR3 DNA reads TGTGCCAGCAGCTCCCACCGGGACACCAACACCGGGGAGCTGTTTTTT.

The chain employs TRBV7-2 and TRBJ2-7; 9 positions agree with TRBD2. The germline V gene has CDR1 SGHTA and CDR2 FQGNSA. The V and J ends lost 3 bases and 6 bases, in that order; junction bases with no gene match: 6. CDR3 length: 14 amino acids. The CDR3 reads CASSLRGLAREQYF. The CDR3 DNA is TGTGCCAGCAGCTTGAGGGGACTAGCACGCGAGCAGTACTTC.

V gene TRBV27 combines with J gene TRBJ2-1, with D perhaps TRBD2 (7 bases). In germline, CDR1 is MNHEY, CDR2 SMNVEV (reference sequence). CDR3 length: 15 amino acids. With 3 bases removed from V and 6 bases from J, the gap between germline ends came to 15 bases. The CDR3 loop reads CASSFLGGAGNEQFF. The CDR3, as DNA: TGTGCCAGCAGTTTTTTGGGGGGGGCAGGCAATGAGCAGTTCTTC.

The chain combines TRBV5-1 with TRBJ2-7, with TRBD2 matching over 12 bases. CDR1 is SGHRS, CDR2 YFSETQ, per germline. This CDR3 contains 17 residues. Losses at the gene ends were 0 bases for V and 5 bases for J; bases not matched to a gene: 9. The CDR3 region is CASSLVPSGRALHEQYF. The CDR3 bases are TGCGCCAGCAGCTTGGTACCTAGCGGGAGGGCCTTGCACGAGCAGTACTTC.

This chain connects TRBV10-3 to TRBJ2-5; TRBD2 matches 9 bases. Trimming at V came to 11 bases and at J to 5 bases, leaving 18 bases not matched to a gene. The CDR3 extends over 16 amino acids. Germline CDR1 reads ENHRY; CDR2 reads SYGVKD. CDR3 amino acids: CAFCVGGRGGQETQYF. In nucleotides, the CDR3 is TGTGCCTTCTGTGTGGGGGGGCGGGGGGGGCAGGAGACCCAGTACTTC.

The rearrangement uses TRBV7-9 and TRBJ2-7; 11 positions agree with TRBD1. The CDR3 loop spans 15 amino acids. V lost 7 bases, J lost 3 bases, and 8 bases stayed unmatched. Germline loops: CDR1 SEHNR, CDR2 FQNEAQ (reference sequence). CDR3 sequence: CASTSPGQGGYEQYF. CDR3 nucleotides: TGTGCCAGCACCTCACCGGGACAGGGGGGCTACGAGCAGTACTTC.